This is a list of T cell receptor beta chains from one sample in a study of blood T cells in healthy people across ages. From the 5' RACE reads, TCRdb called clonotypes with MiXCR, one entry per CDR3 protein. Of over 450,000 distinct CDR3 sequences listed, around 24% are singletons. This sample also belongs to another study, concerning T cells of mothers and their children.

Sequencing input: blood. Source of these receptors: a boy between 10 and 17 years old in good health. Each CDR3 is given with its conserved first and last residue. A D gene is named only where the DNA matches it firmly. Expanded clones are given a class, and other clones once, few, many or no size at all.

clone size,D gene,V gene,J gene,CDR3 DNA,CDR3 protein
-,-,TRBV6-5,TRBJ1-1,TGTGCCAGCAGTTTAGAGGGAGATAGGACTGAAGCTTTCTTT,CASSLEGDRTEAFF
few,TRBD1,TRBV27,TRBJ2-4,TGTGCCAGCAGAGTGGGACAGGGAAAAGGCATTCAGTACTTC,CASRVGQGKGIQYF
-,-,TRBV10-2,TRBJ2-5,TGCGCCAGCAGTGAGCCCCCGTCCGGGAGCCAAGAGACCCAGTACTTC,CASSEPPSGSQETQYF
few,TRBD2,TRBV4-3,TRBJ2-7,TGCGCCAGCAGCCCACCTAGCGGGAGGGCCGTAAGCGAGCAGTACTTC,CASSPPSGRAVSEQYF
-,TRBD2,TRBV28,TRBJ2-1,TGTGCCAGCAGCCTGCGCCGGGAGGAGTTCTTC,CASSLRREEFF
-,TRBD1,TRBV7-9,TRBJ1-1,TGTGCCAGCAGCCGACCAGGGGGGATTGGAGCTTTCTTT,CASSRPGGIGAFF
-,TRBD2,TRBV10-3,TRBJ2-3,TGTGCCATCAGTGCAGTTGCGGGGGGCGGCACAGATACGCAGTATTTT,CAISAVAGGGTDTQYF
-,TRBD1,TRBV29-1,TRBJ1-1,TGCAGCGCACAGGACAGGCTAGCTTTCTTT,CSAQDRLAFF
-,-,TRBV5-1,TRBJ1-1,TGCGCCAGCAGCTTATCAGCTCTCTTGAACACTGAAGCTTTCTTT,CASSLSALLNTEAFF
-,-,TRBV7-9,TRBJ2-7,TGTGCCAGCAGCGACACCTACGAGCAGTACTTC,CASSDTYEQYF
few,-,TRBV20-1,TRBJ2-3,TGCAGTGCTAGACAATGGCCAGCCGACTTTACAGATACGCAGTATTTT,CSARQWPADFTDTQYF
few,-,TRBV5-1,TRBJ2-7,TGCGCCAGCAGCTTGTCAGGGGCGGCCTACGAGCAGTACTTC,CASSLSGAAYEQYF
-,TRBD1,TRBV7-2,TRBJ2-7,TGTGCCAGCAGCACGGGACAGCCAAGCTCCTACGAGCAGTACTTC,CASSTGQPSSYEQYF
-,-,TRBV21-1,TRBJ2-2,TGTGCCAGCAGCGGACAACAGGGGTCTTACCTTTCGAACACCGGGGAGCTGTTTTTT,CASSGQQGSYLSNTGELFF
few,TRBD2,TRBV6-6,TRBJ2-7,TGTGCCAGCACACTCTCGGGGGGTAGGGAGCAGTACTTC,CASTLSGGREQYF
-,TRBD2,TRBV27,TRBJ2-5,TGTGCCAGCAGTTGGGGGGGAGGGGTTCTGGGAGAGACCCAGTACTTC,CASSWGGGVLGETQYF
few,TRBD1,TRBV7-2,TRBJ1-5,TGTGCCAGCAACGGACAGGGGAGTCAGCCCCAGCATTTT,CASNGQGSQPQHF
once,-,TRBV9,TRBJ2-7,TGTGCCAGCAGCGTAGGGCCAGACGGTGCCAACGAGCAGTACTTC,CASSVGPDGANEQYF
few,TRBD2,TRBV4-3,TRBJ2-1,TGCGCCAGCAGCCAAGACCCTTGGACTAGCGCGATTAATGAGCAGTTCTTC,CASSQDPWTSAINEQFF
-,-,TRBV5-6,TRBJ2-3,TGTGCCAGCAGCTTGGGATCTGGGGTCGGGACGCAGTATTTT,CASSLGSGVGTQYF
-,TRBD1,TRBV19,TRBJ1-1,TGTGCCAGTAGTCCCCACAGGGGGAGGCCTATGAACACTGAAGCTTTCTTT,CASSPHRGRPMNTEAFF
-,-,TRBV7-2,TRBJ1-1,TGTGCCAGCAGCTTATCGACGGGCTGGGGGACTGAAGCTTTCTTT,CASSLSTGWGTEAFF
-,-,TRBV12-3/TRBV12-4,TRBJ1-1,TGTGCCAGCAGTTTAGGCAGGAGCACTACTGAAGCTTTCTTT,CASSLGRSTTEAFF
-,TRBD1,TRBV6-2/TRBV6-3,TRBJ1-1,TGTGCCAGCAGAACGACAGGGAGGACTGAAGCTTTCTTT,CASRTTGRTEAFF
-,-,TRBV7-9,TRBJ1-1,TGTGCCAGCAGCTTAACTCACACCGGAGGTGAAGCTTTCTTT,CASSLTHTGGEAFF
-,-,TRBV7-3,TRBJ2-3,TGTGCCAGCAGCCCCGGGGTAGCAGTACTCACAGATACGCAGTATTTT,CASSPGVAVLTDTQYF
many,-,TRBV2,TRBJ1-4,TGTGCCAGCACTTATCAGGGGCCGTTTGAAAAACTGTTTTTT,CASTYQGPFEKLFF
-,TRBD2,TRBV9,TRBJ2-1,TGTGCCAGCAGCGTAGAACCTAGCGGCGGGGGAACTGAGCAGTTCTTC,CASSVEPSGGGTEQFF
few,-,TRBV2,TRBJ2-5,TGTGCCAGCTCCATCCGTAGGGCAGGGCAAGAGACCCAGTACTTC,CASSIRRAGQETQYF